This is a list of T cell receptor beta chains from one sample in a study of post-analysis software for immune sequencing data. TCRdb re-called the PCR reads with MiXCR, one entry per CDR3 protein. The data hold 170,000 or so distinct CDR3 sequences, with roughly 30% observed a single time. Sequenced material: blood. The receptor set was obtained from a girl between 5 and 17 years old with multiple sclerosis. The conserved cysteine and the conserved F or W are not part of the CDR3 here.

v_call	j_call	cdr3_aa
TRBV19	TRBJ2-3	ASSTSTGAYTDTQY
TRBV20-1	TRBJ2-1	SARDLLAGGPEQF
TRBV10-2	TRBJ2-7	ASSHAPGQSYEQY
TRBV12-3/TRBV12-4	TRBJ1-5	VSSKTGGRQPQH
TRBV15	TRBJ1-1	ATSGEWGTEAF
TRBV7-9	TRBJ2-3	ASSPRGLTDTQY
TRBV27	TRBJ2-1	ATETRLAGARRGGNEQF
TRBV10-3	TRBJ2-2	AIRMTGTNTGELF
TRBV28	TRBJ1-1	ASSLHDRARRGMAF
TRBV7-2	TRBJ2-7	ASSSNRVSYEQY
TRBV24-1	TRBJ2-7	ATSSGGTYEQY